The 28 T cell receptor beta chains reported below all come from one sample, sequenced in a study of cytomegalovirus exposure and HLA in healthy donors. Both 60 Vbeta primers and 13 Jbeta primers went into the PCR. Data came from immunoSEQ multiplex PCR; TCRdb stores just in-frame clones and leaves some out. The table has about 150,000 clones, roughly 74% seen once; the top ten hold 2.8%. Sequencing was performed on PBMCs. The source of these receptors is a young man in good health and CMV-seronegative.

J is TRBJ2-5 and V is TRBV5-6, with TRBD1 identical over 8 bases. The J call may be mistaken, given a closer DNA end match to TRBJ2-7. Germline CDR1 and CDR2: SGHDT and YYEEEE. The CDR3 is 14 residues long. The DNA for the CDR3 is TGTGCCAGCAGCTTGTGGGACAGGCACTACGAGCAGTACTTC. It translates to CASSLWDRHYEQYF.

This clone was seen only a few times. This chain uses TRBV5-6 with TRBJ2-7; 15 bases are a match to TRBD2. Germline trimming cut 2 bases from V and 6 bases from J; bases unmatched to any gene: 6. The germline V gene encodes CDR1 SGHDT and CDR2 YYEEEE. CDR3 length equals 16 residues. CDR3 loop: CASSFDPGLAGGEQYV. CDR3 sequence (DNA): TGTGCCAGCAGCTTTGACCCGGGACTAGCGGGGGGCGAGCAGTACGTC.

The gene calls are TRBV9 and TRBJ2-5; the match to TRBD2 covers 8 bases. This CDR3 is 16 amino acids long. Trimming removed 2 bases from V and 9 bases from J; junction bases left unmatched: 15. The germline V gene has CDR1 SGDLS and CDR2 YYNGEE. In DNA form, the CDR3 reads TGTGCCAGCAGCGTGGACCATACTGGTGCGGGGGGTTCCCAGTACTTC. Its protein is CASSVDHTGAGGSQYF.

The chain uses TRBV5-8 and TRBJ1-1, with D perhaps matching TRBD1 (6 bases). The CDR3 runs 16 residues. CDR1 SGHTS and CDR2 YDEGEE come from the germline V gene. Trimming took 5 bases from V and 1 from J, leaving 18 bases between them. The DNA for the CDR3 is TGTGCCAGCAGACCCAGGGGTTCGGGGACGAACACTGAAGCTTTCTTT. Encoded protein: CASRPRGSGTNTEAFF. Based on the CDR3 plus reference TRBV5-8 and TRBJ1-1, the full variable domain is EAGVTQSPTHLIKTRGQQATLRCSPISGHTSVYWYQQALGLGLQFLLWYDEGEERNRGNFPPRFSGRQFPNYSSELNVNALELEDSALYLCASRPRGSGTNTEAFFGQGTRLTVV.

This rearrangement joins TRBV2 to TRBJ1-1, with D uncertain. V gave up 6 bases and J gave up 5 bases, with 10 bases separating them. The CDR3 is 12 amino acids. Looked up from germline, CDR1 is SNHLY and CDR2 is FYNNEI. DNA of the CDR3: TGTGCCAGCAGACAGAGTAGGACTGAAGCTTTCTTT. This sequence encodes CASRQSRTEAFF.

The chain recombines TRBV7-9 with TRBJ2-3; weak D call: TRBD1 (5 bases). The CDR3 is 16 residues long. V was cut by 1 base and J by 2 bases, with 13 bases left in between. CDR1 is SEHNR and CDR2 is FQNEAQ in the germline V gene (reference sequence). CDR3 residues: CASSLGRRDYTDTQYF. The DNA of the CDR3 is TGTGCCAGCAGCTTAGGCCGCAGGGATTACACAGATACGCAGTATTTT.

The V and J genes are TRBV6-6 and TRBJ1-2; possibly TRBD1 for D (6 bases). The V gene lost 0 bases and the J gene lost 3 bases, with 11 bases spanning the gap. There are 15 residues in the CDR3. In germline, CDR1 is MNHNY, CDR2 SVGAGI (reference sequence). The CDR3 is CASSYSGGAYYGYTF. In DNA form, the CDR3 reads TGTGCCAGCAGTTACTCGGGGGGGGCCTACTATGGCTACACCTTC.

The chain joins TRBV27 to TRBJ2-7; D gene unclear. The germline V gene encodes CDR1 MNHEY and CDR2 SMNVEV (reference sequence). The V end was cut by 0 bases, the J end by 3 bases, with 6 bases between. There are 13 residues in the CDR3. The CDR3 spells CASSLSLYYEQYF. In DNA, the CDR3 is TGTGCCAGCAGTTTATCCCTTTACTACGAGCAGTACTTC.

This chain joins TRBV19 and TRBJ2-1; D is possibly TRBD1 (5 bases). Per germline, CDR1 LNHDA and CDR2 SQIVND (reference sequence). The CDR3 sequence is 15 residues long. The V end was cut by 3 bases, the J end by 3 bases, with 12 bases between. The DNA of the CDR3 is TGTGCCAGTAGTATCCCCAGGGATCGCTACAATGAGCAGTTCTTC. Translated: CASSIPRDRYNEQFF.

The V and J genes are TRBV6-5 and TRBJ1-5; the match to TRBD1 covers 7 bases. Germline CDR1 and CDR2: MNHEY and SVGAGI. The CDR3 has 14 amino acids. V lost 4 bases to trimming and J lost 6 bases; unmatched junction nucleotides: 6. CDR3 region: CASSLARGTQPQHF. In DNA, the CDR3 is TGTGCCAGCAGTTTGGCCAGGGGGACTCAGCCCCAGCATTTT.

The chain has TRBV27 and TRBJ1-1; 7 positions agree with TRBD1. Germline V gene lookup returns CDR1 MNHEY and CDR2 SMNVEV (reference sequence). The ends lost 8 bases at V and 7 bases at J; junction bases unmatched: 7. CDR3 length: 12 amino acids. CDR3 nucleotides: TGTGCCAGCGGGTTCACAGGGGTTGAAGCTTTCTTT. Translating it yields CASGFTGVEAFF.

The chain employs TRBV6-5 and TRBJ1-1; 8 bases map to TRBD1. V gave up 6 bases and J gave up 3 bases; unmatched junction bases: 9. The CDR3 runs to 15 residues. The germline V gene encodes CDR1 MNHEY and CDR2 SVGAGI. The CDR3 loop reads CASRPGDRRYTEAFF. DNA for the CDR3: TGTGCCAGCAGACCCGGGGACAGGCGATACACTGAAGCTTTCTTT.

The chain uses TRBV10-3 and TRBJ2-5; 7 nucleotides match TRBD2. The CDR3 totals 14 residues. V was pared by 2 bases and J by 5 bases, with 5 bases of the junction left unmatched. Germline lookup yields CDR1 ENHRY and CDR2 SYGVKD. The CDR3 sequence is CAISEDRRGETQYF. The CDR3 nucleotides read TGTGCCATCAGTGAGGATAGGCGGGGGGAGACCCAGTACTTC.

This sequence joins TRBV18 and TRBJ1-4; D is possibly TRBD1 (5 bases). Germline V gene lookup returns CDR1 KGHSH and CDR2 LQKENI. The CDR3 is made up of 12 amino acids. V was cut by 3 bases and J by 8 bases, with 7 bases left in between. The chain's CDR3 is CASSPQGEKLFF. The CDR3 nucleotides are TGTGCCAGCTCACCTCAGGGCGAAAAACTGTTTTTT.

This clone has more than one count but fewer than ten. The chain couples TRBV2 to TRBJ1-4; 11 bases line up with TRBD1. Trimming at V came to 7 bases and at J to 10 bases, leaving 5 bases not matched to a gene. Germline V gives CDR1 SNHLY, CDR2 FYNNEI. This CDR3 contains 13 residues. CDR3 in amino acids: CASIYGTGGKLFF. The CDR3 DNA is TGTGCCAGCATTTACGGGACAGGGGGAAAACTGTTTTTT.

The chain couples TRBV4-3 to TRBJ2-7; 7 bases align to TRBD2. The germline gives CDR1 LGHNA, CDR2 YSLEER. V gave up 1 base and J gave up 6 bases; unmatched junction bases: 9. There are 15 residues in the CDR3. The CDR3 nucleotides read TGCGCCAGCAGCCAAGCGGGGGGAATTTGGAGCGAGCAGTACTTC. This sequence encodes CASSQAGGIWSEQYF.

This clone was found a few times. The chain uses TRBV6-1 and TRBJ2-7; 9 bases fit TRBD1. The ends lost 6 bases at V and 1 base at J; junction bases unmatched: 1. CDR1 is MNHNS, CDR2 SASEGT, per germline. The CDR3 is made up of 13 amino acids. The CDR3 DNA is TGTGCCAGCAGGGGGACAGGGTCCTACGAGCAGTACGTC. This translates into CASRGTGSYEQYV.

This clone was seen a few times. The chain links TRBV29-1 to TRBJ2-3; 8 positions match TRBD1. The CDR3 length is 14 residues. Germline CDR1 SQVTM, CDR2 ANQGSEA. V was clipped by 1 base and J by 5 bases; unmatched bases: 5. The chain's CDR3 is CSVEGGQGRDTQYF. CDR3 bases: TGCAGCGTTGAAGGCGGACAGGGAAGAGATACGCAGTATTTT.

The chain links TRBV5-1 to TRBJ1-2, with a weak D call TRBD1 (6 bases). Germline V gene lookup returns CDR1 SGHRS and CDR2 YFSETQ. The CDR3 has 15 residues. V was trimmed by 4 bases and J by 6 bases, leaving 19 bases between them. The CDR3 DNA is TGCGCCAGCAGCATTACACAGGGTTCCGTGGATGGCTACACCTTC. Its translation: CASSITQGSVDGYTF.

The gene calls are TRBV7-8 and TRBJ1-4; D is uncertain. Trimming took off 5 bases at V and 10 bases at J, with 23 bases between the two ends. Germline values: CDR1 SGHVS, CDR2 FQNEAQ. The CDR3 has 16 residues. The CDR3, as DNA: TGTGCCAGCAGCCCAGCGGTCCGGGGTCGGGTCGGAAAACTGTTTTTT. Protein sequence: CASSPAVRGRVGKLFF.

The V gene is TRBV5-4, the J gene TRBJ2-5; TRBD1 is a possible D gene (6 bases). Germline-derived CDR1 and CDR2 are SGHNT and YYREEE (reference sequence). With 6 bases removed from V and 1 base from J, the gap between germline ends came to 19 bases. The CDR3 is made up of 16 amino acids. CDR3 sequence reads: CASTQNRVSPQETQYF. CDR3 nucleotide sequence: TGTGCCAGCACCCAGAACAGGGTCTCGCCCCAAGAGACCCAGTACTTC.

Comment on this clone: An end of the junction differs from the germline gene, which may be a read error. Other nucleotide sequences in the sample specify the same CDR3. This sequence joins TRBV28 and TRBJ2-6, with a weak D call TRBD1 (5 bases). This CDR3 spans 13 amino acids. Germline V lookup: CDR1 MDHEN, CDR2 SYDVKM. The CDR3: CASSLAGANGLTF. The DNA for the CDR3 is TGTGCCAGCAGTTTGGCTGGGGCCAACGGCCTGACTTTC.

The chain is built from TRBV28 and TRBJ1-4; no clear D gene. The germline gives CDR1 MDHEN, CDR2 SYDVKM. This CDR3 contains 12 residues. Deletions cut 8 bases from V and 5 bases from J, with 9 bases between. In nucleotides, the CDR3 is TGTGCCAGCGTAGGAGAGAATGAAAAACTGTTTTTT. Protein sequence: CASVGENEKLFF.

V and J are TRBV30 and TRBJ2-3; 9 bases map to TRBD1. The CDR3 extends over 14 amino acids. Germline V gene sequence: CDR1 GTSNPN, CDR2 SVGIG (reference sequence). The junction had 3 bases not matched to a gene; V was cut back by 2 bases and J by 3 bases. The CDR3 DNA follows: TGTGCCTGGAGTACGGGACAGGGAACAGATACGCAGTATTTT. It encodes CAWSTGQGTDTQYF.

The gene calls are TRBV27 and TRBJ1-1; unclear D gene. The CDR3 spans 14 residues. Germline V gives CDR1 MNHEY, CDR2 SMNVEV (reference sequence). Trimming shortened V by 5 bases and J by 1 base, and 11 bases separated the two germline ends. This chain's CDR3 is CASSLNGENTEAFF. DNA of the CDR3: TGTGCCAGCAGTCTGAACGGGGAGAACACTGAAGCTTTCTTT.

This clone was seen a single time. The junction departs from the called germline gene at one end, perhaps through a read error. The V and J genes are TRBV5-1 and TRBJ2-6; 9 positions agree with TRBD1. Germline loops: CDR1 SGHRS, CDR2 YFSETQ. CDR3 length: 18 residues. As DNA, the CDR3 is TGCGCCAGCAGCCTAAGGACAGGGGAGGGGCCTGGGGCCAACGGCCTGACTTTC. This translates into CASSLRTGEGPGANGLTF.

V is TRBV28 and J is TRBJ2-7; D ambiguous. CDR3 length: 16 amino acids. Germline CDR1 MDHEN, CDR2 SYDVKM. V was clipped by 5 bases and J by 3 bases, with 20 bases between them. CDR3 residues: CASSPPGTPLFYEQYV. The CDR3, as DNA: TGTGCCAGCAGTCCCCCAGGTACGCCCCTCTTCTACGAGCAGTACGTC.

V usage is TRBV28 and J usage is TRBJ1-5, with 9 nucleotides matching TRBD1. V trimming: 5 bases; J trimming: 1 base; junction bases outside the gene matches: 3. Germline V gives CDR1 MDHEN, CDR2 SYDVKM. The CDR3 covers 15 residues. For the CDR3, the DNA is TGTGCCAGCAGTACCGGACAGGGGAGCAATCAGCCCCAGCATTTT. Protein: CASSTGQGSNQPQHF.